This passage covers 27 T cell receptor beta chains from one sample sequenced in a study of vaccination effects on CD4 cells after COVID-19. Assay: immunoSEQ multiplex PCR; the TCRdb copy retains only in-frame clones and omits some. Of tens of thousands of clones in the sample, roughly 72% were seen once. Antigen-specific CD4+ T cells were expanded with viral peptide pools in the ViraFEST assay before sequencing. After more than 9 days in culture, the CD4+ T cells were isolated. SARS-CoV-2 infected the person between March and December 2020, as confirmed by PCR. What these receptors recognize is not known. This specimen was CD4+ T cells from PBMCs cultured with SARS-CoV-2 spike peptides, taken before COVID-19 vaccination. The origin of the receptors is a human donor who had a prior SARS-CoV-2 infection.

This clone was counted many times. This rearrangement joins TRBV2 to TRBJ2-1, with TRBD1 matching 12 bases. Germline values: CDR1 SNHLY, CDR2 FYNNEI. The V gene end was trimmed by 8 bases and the J gene end by 7 bases; junction bases not matched to a gene: 6. The CDR3 is 14 amino acids. CDR3 sequence (DNA): TGTGCCAGCGGGGGACAGGGGGCGCAAAATGAGCAGTTCTTC. Translating it yields CASGGQGAQNEQFF.

The V gene is TRBV4-2, the J gene TRBJ1-6; 7 positions agree with TRBD1. V lost 1 base and J lost 10; bases outside the gene matches: 13. The length of the CDR3 is 17 residues. Per germline, CDR1 LGHNA and CDR2 YNFKEQ. This chain's CDR3 is CASSQVPLAGGSSPLHF. Here the CDR3 DNA reads TGTGCCAGCAGCCAAGTCCCTCTGGCAGGGGGTTCGTCACCCCTCCACTTT.

V gene TRBV4-1 combines with J gene TRBJ2-7, with 8 bases fitting TRBD1. The germline V gene encodes CDR1 MGHRA and CDR2 YSYEKL. The CDR3 extends over 16 amino acids. V trimming: 3 bases; J trimming: 4 bases; junction bases outside the gene matches: 11. CDR3 sequence reads: CASSHPRGDRKYEQYF. The CDR3 coding sequence is TGCGCCAGCAGCCACCCTCGCGGGGACAGGAAGTACGAGCAGTACTTC.

The rearrangement joins TRBV5-4 to TRBJ2-5; 8 bases are shared with TRBD1. The trim removed 2 bases at V and 2 bases at J, leaving 5 bases unmatched. The CDR3 sequence is 15 residues long. The germline gives CDR1 SGHNT, CDR2 YYREEE (reference sequence). The CDR3 sequence: CASSFIGTGQETQYF. The CDR3 bases are TGTGCCAGCAGCTTTATCGGGACAGGACAAGAGACCCAGTACTTC.

This chain links TRBV19 with TRBJ2-4, with 7 bases matching TRBD1. Per germline, CDR1 LNHDA and CDR2 SQIVND (reference sequence). The ends lost 6 bases at V and 0 bases at J; junction bases unmatched: 5. There are 15 residues in the CDR3. The CDR3, as DNA: TGTGCCAGTAGCGAGGGGGCCTTAGCCAAAAACATTCAGTACTTC. Translating it yields CASSEGALAKNIQYF.

This chain connects TRBV18 to TRBJ1-1; TRBD1 is a possible D gene (5 bases). Germline V gene lookup returns CDR1 KGHSH and CDR2 LQKENI. The CDR3 is 14 residues long. Trimming removed 0 bases at V and 10 bases at J, with 15 bases between. The CDR3 here is CASSPPEVRTRAFF. In DNA form, the CDR3 reads TGTGCCAGCTCACCACCGGAGGTTAGGACAAGAGCTTTCTTT.

V is TRBV24-1 and J is TRBJ2-5; the D is unclear. The germline gives CDR1 KGHDR, CDR2 SFDVKD. V was cut by 3 bases and J by 2 bases, with 6 bases left in between. CDR3 length: 13 residues. CDR3: CATSDPPQETQYF. CDR3 DNA: TGTGCCACCAGTGATCCCCCTCAAGAGACCCAGTACTTC.

The chain is built from TRBV7-3 and TRBJ1-2; 7 bases match TRBD1. The length of the CDR3 is 15 residues. The germline V gene has CDR1 SGHTA and CDR2 FQGTGA. Trimming cost V 1 base and J 4 bases; bases outside gene matches: 6. CDR3 bases: TGTGCCAGCAGCTTAAAGGGGGCGGGCGTCTATGGCTACACCTTC. Its protein is CASSLKGAGVYGYTF.

This clone was recorded only once. This chain links TRBV11-2 with TRBJ1-2; tentative D call: TRBD1 (5 bases). Trimming stripped 3 bases from V and 4 bases from J, with 18 bases between. Germline V gene lookup returns CDR1 SGHAT and CDR2 FQNNGV. The CDR3 extends over 16 amino acids. The CDR3 bases are TGTGCCAGCAGCTTTGGTTTGGGGGATGGTGGCTATGGCTACACCTTC. Translation: CASSFGLGDGGYGYTF.

This clone occurred a few times. J is TRBJ1-2 and V is TRBV20-1; D gene uncertain. Germline CDR1 reads DFQATT; CDR2 reads SNEGSKA (reference sequence). The CDR3 totals 11 residues. V lost 5 bases, J lost 3 bases, and 7 bases lay in between. The CDR3 region has the DNA TGCAGTGCTTCAGCGGACTATGGCTACACCTTC. This sequence encodes CSASADYGYTF.

This clone was observed a handful of times. This sequence joins TRBV5-1 and TRBJ2-7; the match to TRBD1 covers 7 bases. V dropped 4 bases and J dropped 7; count of bases not matched to a gene: 20. CDR1 is SGHRS and CDR2 is YFSETQ in the germline V gene. This CDR3 has 17 residues. The CDR3: CASSPLTGTSPSGEQYF. CDR3 in DNA: TGCGCCAGCAGCCCCCTGACAGGGACCTCTCCGTCGGGGGAGCAGTACTTC.

The chain recombines TRBV29-1 with TRBJ2-6; TRBD1 matches 9 bases. Germline loops: CDR1 SQVTM, CDR2 ANQGSEA. This CDR3 region has 20 residues. V lost 0 bases, J lost 4 bases, and 16 bases stayed unmatched. The CDR3 sequence is CSVEDPSTQGQGSGANVLTF. The CDR3 DNA sequence: TGCAGCGTTGAAGATCCCTCGACCCAGGGACAGGGATCCGGGGCCAACGTCCTGACTTTC.

This clone was seen a handful of times. The CDR3: CASSLAGGTYQPQHF. DNA of the CDR3: TGTGCCAGCAGCTTGGCAGGGGGGACCTATCAGCCCCAGCATTTT. J is TRBJ1-5 and V is TRBV5-6; 7 positions agree with TRBD1. The V and J ends lost 0 bases and 5 bases, in that order; junction bases with no gene match: 5. There are 15 residues in the CDR3. From germline, CDR1 is SGHDT and CDR2 YYEEEE.

V usage is TRBV20-1 and J usage is TRBJ1-2; D unclear. The CDR3 runs 9 residues. The V gene lost 6 bases and the J gene lost 4 bases, with 3 bases spanning the gap. CDR1 is DFQATT and CDR2 is SNEGSKA in the germline V gene (reference sequence). The CDR3 nucleotides are TGCAGTGCCACCTATGGCTACACCTTC. This encodes CSATYGYTF.

The V and J genes are TRBV7-8 and TRBJ2-3; TRBD2 matches at 9 bases. In germline, CDR1 is SGHVS, CDR2 FQNEAQ. Trimming at V came to 3 bases and at J to 5 bases, leaving 12 bases not matched to a gene. The CDR3 consists of 17 residues. The CDR3 here is CASSFRTLAGVVDTQYF. The CDR3 region has the DNA TGTGCCAGCAGCTTCCGGACCTTAGCGGGAGTGGTAGATACGCAGTATTTT.

The gene calls are TRBV16 and TRBJ1-3; D not certain. There are 16 residues in the CDR3. Looked up from germline, CDR1 is KGHSY and CDR2 is FQNENV. V was shortened by 1 base and J by 0 bases, with 10 bases between the two germline ends. CDR3 coding DNA: TGTGCCAGCAGCCAATACCCAGACCACTCTGGAAACACCATATATTTT. Residues: CASSQYPDHSGNTIYF.

This sequence joins TRBV11-3 and TRBJ2-1; D perhaps matches TRBD2 (5 bases). Trimming removed 5 bases at V and 8 bases at J, with 13 bases between. Germline loops: CDR1 SGHNT, CDR2 YENEEA. CDR3 length equals 13 residues. The chain's CDR3 is CASSPGSAHEQFF. CDR3 nucleotides: TGTGCCAGCAGCCCAGGTAGCGCCCATGAGCAGTTCTTC.

The chain has TRBV6-5 and TRBJ1-1, with a possible D match to TRBD1 (5 bases). V was cut by 6 bases and J by 9 bases, with 20 bases left in between. The germline V gene encodes CDR1 MNHEY and CDR2 SVGAGI. This CDR3 is built from 14 residues. The CDR3 sequence: CASRQLDPWGKAFF. DNA of the CDR3: TGTGCCAGCAGGCAGCTAGACCCGTGGGGGAAAGCTTTCTTT.

This chain's CDR3 is CATSDRDRAGTYEQYF. CDR3 DNA sequence: TGTGCCACCAGTGACCGAGACAGGGCGGGGACCTACGAGCAGTACTTC. The chain uses TRBV24-1 and TRBJ2-7; perhaps TRBD1 as D (7 bases). CDR3 length: 16 amino acids. Trimming left V 4 bases short and J 2 bases short, with 17 bases between. The germline V gene encodes CDR1 KGHDR and CDR2 SFDVKD.

This clone was detected only a few times. The chain employs TRBV30 and TRBJ1-2; unclear D gene. Deletions cut 5 bases from V and 4 bases from J, with 5 bases between. The V gene's germline CDR1 is GTSNPN and CDR2 SVGIG (reference sequence). This CDR3 spans 10 amino acids. DNA of the CDR3: TGTGCCTGGGACGGCTATGGCTACACCTTC. It is translated as CAWDGYGYTF. Supplemented by reference TRBV30 and TRBJ1-2, the full variable domain reads SQTIHQWPATLVQPVGSPLSLECTVEGTSNPNLYWYRQAAGRGLQLLFYSVGIGQISSEVPQNLSASRPQDRQFILSSKKLLLSDSGFYLCAWDGYGYTFGSGTRLTVV.

The chain joins TRBV7-8 to TRBJ2-5; possibly TRBD2 for D (6 bases). This CDR3 has 16 residues. Trimming left V 1 base short and J 5 bases short, with 17 bases between. CDR1 SGHVS and CDR2 FQNEAQ come from the germline V gene. CDR3 nucleotide sequence: TGTGCCAGCAGCTTAGTTGGTAGCGCGGAGGGGGAGACCCAGTACTTC. This encodes CASSLVGSAEGETQYF.

This sequence joins TRBV4-2 and TRBJ1-6; TRBD1 might be the D (5 bases). Germline V gives CDR1 LGHNA, CDR2 YNFKEQ. V was trimmed by 4 bases and J by 4 bases, leaving 11 bases between them. The CDR3 has 15 amino acids. CDR3 DNA: TGTGCCAGCAGCCCACGACAGCAATATAATTCACCCCTCCACTTT. The encoded protein is CASSPRQQYNSPLHF.

This clone was counted a single time. The V and J genes are TRBV5-4 and TRBJ2-1; D gene uncertain. V lost 2 bases, J lost 0 bases, and 9 bases lay in between. This CDR3 contains 15 residues. From germline, CDR1 is SGHNT and CDR2 YYREEE (reference sequence). The CDR3 DNA reads TGTGCCAGCAGCTTTGGACGGAGCTCCTACAATGAGCAGTTCTTC. Protein product: CASSFGRSSYNEQFF.

The DNA of the CDR3 is TGTGCCAGCAGCTCCCCCAGGGTGTCGGAGCAGTACTTC. Encoded protein: CASSSPRVSEQYF. The chain recombines TRBV11-2 with TRBJ2-7; a possible D gene is TRBD1 (5 bases). Trimming took 4 bases from V and 7 from J, leaving 14 bases between them. The CDR3 sequence is 13 residues long. Looked up from germline, CDR1 is SGHAT and CDR2 is FQNNGV.

This rearrangement joins TRBV7-8 to TRBJ2-4, with D perhaps assigned TRBD1 or TRBD2 (5 bases each). V was cut by 3 bases and J by 11 bases, with 20 bases left in between. The CDR3 totals 15 residues. Germline CDR1 and CDR2: SGHVS and FQNEAQ. The CDR3, as DNA: TGTGCCAGCAGCTTTTTACCGGGACCGAAAGGGGTTCAGTACTTC. Translated: CASSFLPGPKGVQYF.

This clone was seen a single time. The chain has TRBV5-1 and TRBJ1-1, with D perhaps TRBD1 (6 bases). From germline, CDR1 is SGHRS and CDR2 YFSETQ. V dropped 5 bases and J dropped 4 bases, with 15 bases sitting between them. The CDR3 runs to 14 residues. The CDR3 DNA is TGCGCCAGCAGAGAACAGGGAAGTATCACTGAAGCTTTCTTT. Amino acid sequence: CASREQGSITEAFF.

This clone was counted a few times. The V and J genes are TRBV12-3 or TRBV12-4 and TRBJ1-3; D unresolved. There are 13 residues in the CDR3. V was trimmed by 5 bases and J by 4 bases, leaving 9 bases between them. CDR3 protein: CASSPLKGNTIYF. The CDR3 DNA reads as TGTGCCAGCAGTCCTCTAAAAGGAAACACCATATATTTT.